Given below is one T cell receptor beta chain in context. The source material, RNA transcripts, was used to amplify TCR beta CDR3 regions. Using the HTBI primer set, a first-round RT-PCR was run on the TCR CDR3. Each CDR3 protein is one row after TCRdb ran MiXCR on the multiplex PCR reads. The table shows 530,000 or so distinct CDR3 sequences, with approximately 25% occurring only once. The sample comes from a study of T cells in Graves' hyperthyroidism and ophthalmopathy. CDR3 size: 11 residues. Trimming left V 6 bases short and J 8 bases short, with 13 bases between. The germline V gene encodes CDR1 DFQATT and CDR2 SNEGSKA (reference sequence).

Sequences were obtained from blood. The chain couples TRBV20-1 to TRBJ2-5; D is possibly TRBD1 or TRBD2 (5 bases each). This sequence was found in a woman in her 30s with Graves' ophthalmopathy. This CDR3 reads CSAFRRDTQYF. CDR3 nucleotide sequence: TGCAGTGCATTTCGAAGGGACACCCAGTACTTC.